This TCR beta chain was recovered during a study of shared clonotypes between healthy human individuals. CDR3 size: 14 residues. Germline V CDR1 and CDR2: MNHNY, SVGAGI (reference sequence). Trimming shortened V by 7 bases and J by 1 base, and 11 bases separated the two germline ends. A CD45RA+ naive subset and a CD45RA-negative memory subset were split from CD4+ cells. Repertoires were generated with immunoSEQ multiplex PCR, while TCRdb's copy carries only in-frame clones and drops some. The sample holds roughly 1,500,000 clones, approximately 98.5% seen once. The sample taken for sequencing was naive CD4+ T cells sorted from blood. Subset defined: CD45RA+ positively selected. This chain connects TRBV6-6 to TRBJ2-1; TRBD2 might be the D (5 bases). The clonotype comes from a man aged 25-45 years in good health. CDR3 sequence (DNA): TGTGCCAGCAACGACTACGCTTCCTACAATGAGCAGTTCTTC. Translation gives CASNDYASYNEQFF.